These 3 T cell receptor beta chains came from one sample sequenced in a study of Graves' ophthalmopathy and Graves' hyperthyroidism. CDR3 regions of TCR beta were amplified from RNA transcripts. HTBI primers were employed in first-round RT-PCR, then a second-round multiplex PCR followed. TCRdb ran MiXCR on the multiplex PCR reads and lists one entry per CDR3 protein. The data hold 400,000 to 500,000 distinct CDR3 sequences, with under 25% observed a single time. Source material: peripheral blood. The source is a woman aged 18-35 years with stable Graves' hyperthyroidism.

The V call is TRBV28, the J call TRBJ1-5, with 10 bases identical to TRBD1. V was clipped by 4 bases and J by 3 bases; unmatched bases: 9. CDR3 size: 17 residues. The germline V gene encodes CDR1 MDHEN and CDR2 SYDVKM. CDR3 residues: CASSSLRTGGPNQPQHF. The CDR3 bases are TGTGCCAGCAGTTCCCTCCGGACAGGGGGGCCCAATCAGCCCCAGCATTTT.

This clonotype has ten or more counts. CDR3 in amino acids: CASSLGASGGETQYF. The CDR3 DNA reads TGTGCCAGCAGCTTAGGCGCCTCGGGGGGAGAGACCCAGTACTTC. The gene calls are TRBV11-3 and TRBJ2-5, with 7 bases that match TRBD2. The CDR3 is 15 amino acids. Germline CDR1 is SGHNT and CDR2 is YENEEA. Unmatched junction bases numbered 6, after V lost 1 base and J lost 4 bases. The full variable domain, in which reference TRBV11-3 and TRBJ2-5 provide the parts outside the CDR3, is EAGVVQSPRYKIIEKKQPVAFWCNPISGHNTLYWYLQNLGQGPELLIRYENEEAVDDSQLPKDRFSAERLKGVDSTLKIQPAELGDSAVYLCASSLGASGGETQYFGPGTRLLVL.

This clonotype was detected many times. J is TRBJ2-5 and V is TRBV30; unclear D gene. Trimming left V 5 bases short and J 5 bases short, with 15 bases between. The germline V gene has CDR1 GTSNPN and CDR2 SVGIG (reference sequence). The CDR3 has 13 amino acids. CDR3 sequence (DNA): TGTGCCTGGTCGCCCGTGGTAGGGGAGACCCAGTACTTC. This sequence encodes CAWSPVVGETQYF. The full variable domain, rest sourced from reference TRBV30 and TRBJ2-5, is SQTIHQWPATLVQPVGSPLSLECTVEGTSNPNLYWYRQAAGRGLQLLFYSVGIGQISSEVPQNLSASRPQDRQFILSSKKLLLSDSGFYLCAWSPVVGETQYFGPGTRLLVL.